The T cell receptor beta chain under discussion was sequenced for a study of T cell repertoires in cytomegalovirus infection (dated by TCRdb to about 2019). About the investigation overall: Donor HLA type was relevant to the analysis, because carriage of CMV infection together with the matching HLA type was indicated by public TCR beta signatures.

Trimming costs V 5 bases and J 5 bases, and their ends lie 10 bases apart. Via the germline V gene (reference sequence), CDR1 is DFQATT and CDR2 SNEGSKA. Measured from the cysteine to the phenylalanine, the CDR3 is 13 residues long. CDR3 DNA is the only sequence kept; it has 39 bases, read in frame from the first base. The paper as a whole reports these results and caveats: The ex vivo response was dominated by HLA-C-restricted CMV-specific TCR beta clonotypes, which also provided the single most frequent clonotype in two of eight donors. In both this cohort and an independent cohort of several hundred donors, the cumulative frequency of public TCR beta family members distinguished carriers of CMV infection plus the relevant HLA type.

This clonotype came up a few times. Its antigen is unknown. No much larger clonotype is one base removed from it; base qualities were not supplied. Instrument on record: Illumina HiSeq 1500. TCRdb took the public reads, trimmed them with fastp at Q25, ran MiXCR for clone calling and kept in-frame beta chains. All rows with the same CDR3 protein become a single entry with the most common DNA and genes. The sample table records 150,000 to 200,000 distinct CDR3 sequences; 28% of these occur just once. The ten largest clonotypes hold 30% to 35% of the sample. The rearrangement combines TRBV20-1 with TRBJ1-6, with TRBD1 perhaps the D gene, on 5 matching bases. Sequenced input: PBMCs. The sequence derives from a human donor in good health (CMV status not recorded). Some clones in this sample may be carry-over from other donors' samples. The CDR3 reads CSAFPGNNSPLHF. The sequenced DNA is TGCAGTGCTTTCCCAGGGAATAATTCACCCCTCCACTTT.